The clone carrying this T cell receptor (beta chain) has a handful of counts. Its antigen is as yet unknown. CDR1 and CDR2 from the germline V gene are SGHTA and FQGNSA. The CDR3 is 16 amino acids. J lost 2 bases, V lost 4 bases, and 8 bases had no gene match. The data originate from a study of T cell repertoires in cytomegalovirus infection. In TCRdb, the reads were re-called with MiXCR into one record per CDR3 protein. The repertoire holds 570,000 or so distinct CDR3 sequences, with roughly 42% as singletons. The chain combines TRBV7-2 with TRBJ2-7, with 10 bases matching TRBD1. The receptor's source is a human donor in good health (CMV status not recorded). Some clones in this sample may be carry-over from other donors' samples. Sample: cultured PBMCs, taken from culture after CMV antigen stimulation. The CDR3 nucleotides read TGTGCCAGCAGCTCCAGAAAGACAGGGGGCCCCTACGAGCAGTACTTC. It codes for CASSSRKTGGPYEQYF.